This T cell receptor beta chain was observed in a study of monozygotic twins with inflammatory bowel disease. The CDR3 consists of 14 residues. CDR1 DFQATT and CDR2 SNEGSKA come from the germline V gene (reference sequence). Findings of the study overall: Patients received differing immunosuppressive treatments, which may have added variability to their repertoires. TCRbeta diversity (inverse Simpson) was lower in IBD patients than in healthy co-twins.

From the 5' RACE reads, TCRdb lists one entry per CDR3 protein and no DNA. This sample contains some 190,000 distinct CDR3 sequences. A note on this clonotype: Its target is not known.

The sequenced sample consisted of blood. The clonotype comes from a human donor with ulcerative colitis or Crohn's disease, or a healthy co-twin of an affected twin (not recorded which). V usage is TRBV20-1 and J usage is TRBJ2-2; no DNA is available, so the TRBD1 call from TCRdb remains unchecked. The CDR3 protein is CSARRDSGTGELFF.